What follows are 6 T cell receptor beta chains derived from one specimen sequenced in a study of cytomegalovirus exposure and HLA in healthy donors. With 60 Vbeta and 13 Jbeta primers, the PCR was carried out. Sequencing was performed with immunoSEQ multiplex PCR; in TCRdb, only in-frame clones are kept and a portion is missing. The table lists 200,000 to 250,000 clones, approximately 82% of them singletons. Sequencing was performed on PBMCs. The receptors derive from a woman aged 40 to 50 in good health and CMV-seronegative.

The chain combines TRBV6-1 with TRBJ2-7, with TRBD2 identical over 13 bases. V was clipped by 1 base and J by 6 bases; unmatched bases: 12. Per germline, CDR1 MNHNS and CDR2 SASEGT. The CDR3 sequence is 18 residues long. CDR3 nucleotide sequence: TGTGCCAGCAGTGAAGACTCCCGAGCCGGGACTAGCGGGACCGAGCAGTACTTC. Amino acids: CASSEDSRAGTSGTEQYF.

The chain recombines TRBV5-1 with TRBJ1-1; tentative D call: TRBD1 (5 bases). Germline loops: CDR1 SGHRS, CDR2 YFSETQ. V was shortened by 5 bases and J by 6 bases, with 14 bases between the two germline ends. This CDR3 spans 13 amino acids. The CDR3 region is CASSPTGTPEAFF. The CDR3 nucleotides are TGCGCCAGCAGTCCTACAGGTACCCCTGAAGCTTTCTTT.

This clone was detected a few times. The genes are TRBV5-8 and TRBJ2-7; 8 positions match TRBD1. The germline CDR1 and CDR2 sequences are SGHTS and YDEGEE. With V trimmed by 6 bases and J by 3 bases, 11 bases remained unmatched. This CDR3 has 15 residues. The CDR3 region has the DNA TGTGCCAGCATCCTAGGACAGGGCGTGCGCTACGAGCAGTACTTC. Residues: CASILGQGVRYEQYF. Complete variable domain (other parts from reference TRBV5-8 and TRBJ2-7): EAGVTQSPTHLIKTRGQQATLRCSPISGHTSVYWYQQALGLGLQFLLWYDEGEERNRGNFPPRFSGRQFPNYSSELNVNALELEDSALYLCASILGQGVRYEQYFGPGTRLTVT.

V and J are TRBV11-3 and TRBJ2-5, with TRBD1 matching over 7 bases. The germline gives CDR1 SGHNT, CDR2 YENEEA. The CDR3 has 15 amino acids. The junction had 8 bases not matched to a gene; V was cut back by 6 bases and J by 1 base. CDR3 nucleotides: TGTGCCAGCAGTGCCGCAGGGGGTCCCCAAGAGACCCAGTACTTC. It codes for CASSAAGGPQETQYF.

The chain has TRBV14 and TRBJ2-1, with 9 bases aligning to TRBD2. The junction had 13 bases not matched to a gene; V was cut back by 5 bases and J by 8 bases. Germline CDR1 and CDR2: SGHDN and FVKESK. The CDR3 is 16 amino acids. The CDR3 reads CASSARLGRGGDEQFF. DNA for the CDR3: TGTGCCAGCAGCGCCCGTTTAGGGCGGGGGGGCGATGAGCAGTTCTTC.

This chain connects TRBV4-3 to TRBJ2-1, with D maybe TRBD2 (6 bases). The length of the CDR3 is 15 residues. The germline CDR1 and CDR2 sequences are LGHNA and YSLEER. V was cut by 0 bases and J by 7 bases, with 13 bases left in between. In DNA form, the CDR3 reads TGCGCCAGCAGCCAAGATCTGCGGGGATGGAATGAGCAGTTCTTC. Translation: CASSQDLRGWNEQFF.